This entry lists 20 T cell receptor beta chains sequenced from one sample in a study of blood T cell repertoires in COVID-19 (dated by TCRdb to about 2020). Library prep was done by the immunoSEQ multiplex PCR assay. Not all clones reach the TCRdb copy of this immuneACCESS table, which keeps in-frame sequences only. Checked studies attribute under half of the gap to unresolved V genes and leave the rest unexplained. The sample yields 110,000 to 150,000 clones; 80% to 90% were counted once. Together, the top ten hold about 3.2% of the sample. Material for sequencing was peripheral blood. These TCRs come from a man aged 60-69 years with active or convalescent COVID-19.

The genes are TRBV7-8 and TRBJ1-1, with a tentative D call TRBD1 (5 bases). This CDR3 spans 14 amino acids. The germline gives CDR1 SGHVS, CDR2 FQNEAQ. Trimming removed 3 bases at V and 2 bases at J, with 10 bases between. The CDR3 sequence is CASSFLTENTEAFF. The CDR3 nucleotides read TGTGCCAGCAGCTTCCTGACAGAAAACACTGAAGCTTTCTTT. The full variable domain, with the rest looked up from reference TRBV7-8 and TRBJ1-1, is GAGVSQSPRYKVAKRGQDVALRCDPISGHVSLFWYQQALGQGPEFLTYFQNEAQLDKSGLPSDRFFAERPEGSVSTLKIQRTQQEDSAVYLCASSFLTENTEAFFGQGTRLTVV.

CDR3 sequence (DNA): TGTGCCAGCACCTCAGGGTACACTGAAGCTTTCTTT. Residues: CASTSGYTEAFF. The V and J genes are TRBV28 and TRBJ1-1; D may be TRBD1 (5 bases). The CDR3 length is 12 residues. Looked up from germline, CDR1 is MDHEN and CDR2 is SYDVKM. V lost 7 bases, J lost 3 bases, and 9 bases lay in between. Based on the CDR3 plus reference TRBV28 and TRBJ1-1, the full variable domain is DVKVTQSSRYLVKRTGEKVFLECVQDMDHENMFWYRQDPGLGLRLIYFSYDVKMKEKGDIPEGYSVSREKKERFSLILESASTNQTSMYLCASTSGYTEAFFGQGTRLTVV.

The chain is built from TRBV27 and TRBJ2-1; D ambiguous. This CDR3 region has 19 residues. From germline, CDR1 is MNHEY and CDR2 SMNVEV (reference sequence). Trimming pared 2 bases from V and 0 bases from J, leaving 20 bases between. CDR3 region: CASSLASGKRRSSYNEQFF. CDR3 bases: TGTGCCAGCAGTTTAGCTAGTGGCAAACGAAGGAGCTCCTACAATGAGCAGTTCTTC.

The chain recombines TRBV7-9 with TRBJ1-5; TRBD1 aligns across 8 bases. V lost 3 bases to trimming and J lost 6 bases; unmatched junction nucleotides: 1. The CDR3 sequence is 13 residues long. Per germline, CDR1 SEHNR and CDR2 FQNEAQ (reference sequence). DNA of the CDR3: TGTGCCAGCAGCTTCGGACAGGGTCAGCCCCAGCATTTT. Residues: CASSFGQGQPQHF.

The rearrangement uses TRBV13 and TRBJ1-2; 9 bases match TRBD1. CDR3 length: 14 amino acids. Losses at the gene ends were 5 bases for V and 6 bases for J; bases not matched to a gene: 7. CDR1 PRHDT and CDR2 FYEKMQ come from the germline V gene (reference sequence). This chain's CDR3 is CASSTRQGGNGYTF. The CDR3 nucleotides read TGTGCCAGCAGCACTCGACAGGGGGGAAATGGCTACACCTTC.

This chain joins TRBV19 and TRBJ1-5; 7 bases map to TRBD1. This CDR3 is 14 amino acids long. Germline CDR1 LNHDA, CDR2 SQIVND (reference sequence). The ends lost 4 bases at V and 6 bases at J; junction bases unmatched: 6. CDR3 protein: CASSTQTGVQPQHF. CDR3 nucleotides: TGTGCCAGTAGTACCCAAACAGGGGTTCAGCCCCAGCATTTT.

CDR3 sequence reads: CASSPDRDDYGYTF. The CDR3 DNA is TGTGCCAGCTCACCAGACAGGGACGACTATGGCTACACCTTC. V gene TRBV18 combines with J gene TRBJ1-2; 7 bases map to TRBD1. Per germline, CDR1 KGHSH and CDR2 LQKENI. There are 14 residues in the CDR3. J was trimmed by 3 bases and V by 2 bases; bases with no gene match: 3.

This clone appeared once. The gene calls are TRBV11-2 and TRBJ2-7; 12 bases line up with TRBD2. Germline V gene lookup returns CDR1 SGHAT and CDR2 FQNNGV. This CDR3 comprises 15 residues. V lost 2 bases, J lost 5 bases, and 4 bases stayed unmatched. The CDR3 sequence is CASSLTSGGNHEQYF. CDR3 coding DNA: TGTGCCAGCAGCTTAACTAGCGGGGGGAACCACGAGCAGTACTTC.

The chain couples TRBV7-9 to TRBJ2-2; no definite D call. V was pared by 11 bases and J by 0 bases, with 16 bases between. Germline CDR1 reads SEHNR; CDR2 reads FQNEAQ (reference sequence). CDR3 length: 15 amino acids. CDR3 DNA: TGTGCCGGTACGTTCCTCTCTGCGAACACCGGGGAGCTGTTTTTT. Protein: CAGTFLSANTGELFF.

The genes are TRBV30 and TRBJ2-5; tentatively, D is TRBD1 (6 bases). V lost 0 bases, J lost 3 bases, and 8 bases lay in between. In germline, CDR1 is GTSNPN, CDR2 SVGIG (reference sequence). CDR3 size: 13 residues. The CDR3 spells CAWSVWTEETQYF. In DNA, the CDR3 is TGTGCCTGGAGTGTATGGACAGAAGAGACCCAGTACTTC. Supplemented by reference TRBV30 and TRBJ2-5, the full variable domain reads SQTIHQWPATLVQPVGSPLSLECTVEGTSNPNLYWYRQAAGRGLQLLFYSVGIGQISSEVPQNLSASRPQDRQFILSSKKLLLSDSGFYLCAWSVWTEETQYFGPGTRLLVL.

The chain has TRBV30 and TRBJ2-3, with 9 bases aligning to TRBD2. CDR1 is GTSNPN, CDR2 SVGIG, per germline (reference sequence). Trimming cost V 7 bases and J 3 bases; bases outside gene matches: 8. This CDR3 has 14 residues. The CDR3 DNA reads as TGTGCCTACCGTAGCGGGAGAGTAACAGATACGCAGTATTTT. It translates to CAYRSGRVTDTQYF.

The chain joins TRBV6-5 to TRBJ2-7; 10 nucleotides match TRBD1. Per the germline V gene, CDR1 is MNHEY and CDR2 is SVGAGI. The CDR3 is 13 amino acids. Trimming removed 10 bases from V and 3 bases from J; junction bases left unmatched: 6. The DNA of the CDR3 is TGTGCCACCAAGAGGACAGGGGGCTACGAGCAGTACTTC. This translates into CATKRTGGYEQYF.

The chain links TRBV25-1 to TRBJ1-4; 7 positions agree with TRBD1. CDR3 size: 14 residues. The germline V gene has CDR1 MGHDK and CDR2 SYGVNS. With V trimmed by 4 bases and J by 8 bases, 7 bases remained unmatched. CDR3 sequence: CASSGGQAREKLFF. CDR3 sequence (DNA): TGTGCCAGCAGTGGCGGACAGGCGCGCGAAAAACTGTTTTTT.

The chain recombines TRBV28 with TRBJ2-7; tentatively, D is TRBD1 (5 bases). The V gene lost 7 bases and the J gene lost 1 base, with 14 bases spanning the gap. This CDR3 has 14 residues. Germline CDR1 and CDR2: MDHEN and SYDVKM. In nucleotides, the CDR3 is TGTGCCAGCAACTTAAGGGGATCGTCCTACGAGCAGTACTTC. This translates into CASNLRGSSYEQYF.

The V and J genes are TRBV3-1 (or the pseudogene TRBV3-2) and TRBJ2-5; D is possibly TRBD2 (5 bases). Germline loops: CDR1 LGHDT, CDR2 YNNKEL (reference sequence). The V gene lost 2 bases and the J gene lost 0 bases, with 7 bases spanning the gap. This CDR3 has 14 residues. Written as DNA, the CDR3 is TGTGCCAGCAGCCAACGCGGGTACCAAGAGACCCAGTACTTC. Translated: CASSQRGYQETQYF.

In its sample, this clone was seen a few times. CDR3 nucleotides: TGTGCCAGCACACAGGGTAGGCCACCCCTCCACTTT. Translating gives CASTQGRPPLHF. This chain links TRBV2 with TRBJ1-6, with TRBD1 as a possible D gene (6 bases). Between the trimmed V and J ends, which lost 7 bases and 11 bases, there was a span of 12 bases. In germline, CDR1 is SNHLY, CDR2 FYNNEI. The CDR3 runs to 12 residues.

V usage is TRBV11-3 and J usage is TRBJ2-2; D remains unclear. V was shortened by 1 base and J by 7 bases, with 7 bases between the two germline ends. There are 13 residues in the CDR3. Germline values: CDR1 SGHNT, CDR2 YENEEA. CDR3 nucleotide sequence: TGTGCCAGCAGCTTAGCAGGCAACGGGGAGCTGTTTTTT. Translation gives CASSLAGNGELFF.

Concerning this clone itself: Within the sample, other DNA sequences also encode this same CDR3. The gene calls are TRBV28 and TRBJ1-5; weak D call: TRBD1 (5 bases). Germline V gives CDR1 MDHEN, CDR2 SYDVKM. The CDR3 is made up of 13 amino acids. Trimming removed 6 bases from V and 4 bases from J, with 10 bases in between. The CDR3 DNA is TGTGCCAGCAGGCCGGGGGGAAATCAGCCCCAGCATTTT. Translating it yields CASRPGGNQPQHF.

This CDR3 reads CASSRTGGREVYGYTF. CDR3 sequence (DNA): TGTGCCAGCAGCAGGACAGGGGGCAGGGAGGTTTATGGCTACACCTTC. The rearrangement joins TRBV9 to TRBJ1-2; TRBD1 matches 11 bases. Germline V gives CDR1 SGDLS, CDR2 YYNGEE. V lost 4 bases to trimming and J lost 5 bases; unmatched junction nucleotides: 10. This CDR3 is built from 16 residues.

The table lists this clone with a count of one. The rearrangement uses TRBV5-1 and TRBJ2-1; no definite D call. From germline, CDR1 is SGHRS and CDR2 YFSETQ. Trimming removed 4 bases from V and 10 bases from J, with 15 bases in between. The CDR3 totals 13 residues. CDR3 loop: CASSRVREMEQFF. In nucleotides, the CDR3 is TGCGCCAGCAGCCGGGTTAGAGAGATGGAGCAGTTCTTC.